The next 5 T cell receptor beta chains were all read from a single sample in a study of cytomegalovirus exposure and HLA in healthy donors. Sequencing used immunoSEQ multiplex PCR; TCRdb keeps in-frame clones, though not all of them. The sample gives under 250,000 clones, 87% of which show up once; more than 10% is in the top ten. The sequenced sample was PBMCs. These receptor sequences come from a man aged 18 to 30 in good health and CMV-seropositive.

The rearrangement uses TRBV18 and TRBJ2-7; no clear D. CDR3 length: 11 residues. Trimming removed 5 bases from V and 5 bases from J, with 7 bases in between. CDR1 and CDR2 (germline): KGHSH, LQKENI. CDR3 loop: CASSGENEQYF. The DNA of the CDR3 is TGTGCCAGCTCAGGCGAGAACGAGCAGTACTTC. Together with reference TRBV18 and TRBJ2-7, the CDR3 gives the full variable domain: NAGVMQNPRHLVRRRGQEARLRCSPMKGHSHVYWYRQLPEEGLKFMVYLQKENIIDESGMPKERFSAEFPKEGPSILRIQQVVRGDSAAYFCASSGENEQYFGPGTRLTVT.

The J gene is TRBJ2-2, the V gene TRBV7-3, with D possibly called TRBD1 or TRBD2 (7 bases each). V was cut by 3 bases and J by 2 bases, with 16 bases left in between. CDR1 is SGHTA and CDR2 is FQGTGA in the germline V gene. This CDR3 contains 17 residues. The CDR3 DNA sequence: TGTGCCAGCAGCTTCGGGAGGACAGGAACTAACACCGGGGAGCTGTTTTTT. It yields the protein CASSFGRTGTNTGELFF.

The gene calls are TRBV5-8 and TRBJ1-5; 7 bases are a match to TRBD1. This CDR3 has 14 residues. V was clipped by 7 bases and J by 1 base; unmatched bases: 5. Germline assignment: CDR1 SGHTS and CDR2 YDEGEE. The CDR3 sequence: CASPSQGSNQPQHF. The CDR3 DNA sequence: TGTGCCAGCCCCTCACAGGGGAGCAATCAGCCCCAGCATTTT.

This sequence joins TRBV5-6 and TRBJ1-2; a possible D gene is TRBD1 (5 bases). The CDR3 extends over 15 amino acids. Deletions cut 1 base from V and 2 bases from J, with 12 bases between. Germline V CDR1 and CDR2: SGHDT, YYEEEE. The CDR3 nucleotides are TGTGCCAGCAGCTTGTCGTTGGGACGAAACTATGGCTACACCTTC. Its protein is CASSLSLGRNYGYTF.

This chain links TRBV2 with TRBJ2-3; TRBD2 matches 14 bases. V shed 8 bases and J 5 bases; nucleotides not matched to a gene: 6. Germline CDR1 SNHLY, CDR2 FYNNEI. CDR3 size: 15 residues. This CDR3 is CASGTSGSRVDTQYF. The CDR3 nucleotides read TGTGCCAGCGGGACTAGCGGGAGTAGGGTAGATACGCAGTATTTT. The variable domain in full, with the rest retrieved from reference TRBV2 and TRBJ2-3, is EPEVTQTPSHQVTQMGQEVILRCVPISNHLYFYWYRQILGQKVEFLVSFYNNEISEKSEIFDDQFSVERPDGSNFTLKIRSTKLEDSAMYFCASGTSGSRVDTQYFGPGTRLTVL.